This note documents a single T cell receptor beta chain sequence. Antigen: not known. The data stem from a study of cytomegalovirus exposure and HLA in healthy donors. Study-wide findings and caveats: Despite most TCR sequences being rare, some public TCRs occurred in many donors. Later, TCR association rates were found to vary by HLA locus, highest for DRB1 and lowest for HLA-C.

PCR involved 60 Vbeta and 13 Jbeta primers. Repertoires were generated with immunoSEQ multiplex PCR, while TCRdb's copy carries only in-frame clones and drops some. The repertoire holds around 200,000 clones, with around 88% as singletons. Germline V gene sequence: CDR1 SEHNR, CDR2 FQNEAQ (reference sequence). The germline V and J ends were trimmed by 5 bases and 4 bases, with 2 bases remaining between them. The CDR3 consists of 11 residues. This sequence joins TRBV7-9 and TRBJ1-4; D is unresolved. The receptor comes from a woman under 40 in good health and CMV-seronegative. The sequenced sample was PBMCs. CDR3 bases: TGTGCCAGCAGCCGTAATGAAAAACTGTTTTTT. The encoded protein is CASSRNEKLFF.